The clone carrying this T cell receptor beta chain was observed a few times. Time point in this sample: newly diagnosed GD, antithyroid drugs for less than 3 months. Extracted RNA from PBMCs served as the source of the TCR library. The length of the CDR3 is 16 residues. The germline V gene encodes CDR1 SGHAT and CDR2 FQNNGV. The V segment lost 5 bases and the J segment 0 bases; nucleotides outside the gene matches: 7. HTBI primers from iRepertoire and Arm-PCR of CDR3 regions yielded the TCR beta libraries. TCRdb re-analysed the multiplex PCR reads in MiXCR, keeping a single row per CDR3 protein. The sample consists of roughly 510,000 distinct CDR3 sequences, more than 15% of them appearing once. The data stem from a study of regulatory T cells in long-lasting Graves disease. These data also featured in a second study, about T cells in Graves' hyperthyroidism and ophthalmopathy. That report notes: The model forecast ophthalmopathy, anticipating it by a median around 6.9 months before onset.

The chain recombines TRBV11-2 with TRBJ2-7, with 10 bases fitting TRBD1. The sequenced sample was peripheral blood mononuclear cells (PBMCs), obtained at new diagnosis, from a patient treated with antithyroid drugs. This receptor was identified in a man in his late teens or twenties with Graves disease. CDR3 in amino acids: CASSRGDRGSSYEQYF. CDR3 nucleotide sequence: TGTGCCAGCAGCAGGGGGGACAGGGGAAGCTCCTACGAGCAGTACTTC. The full variable domain, completed using reference TRBV11-2 and TRBJ2-7, is EAGVAQSPRYKIIEKRQSVAFWCNPISGHATLYWYQQILGQGPKLLIQFQNNGVVDDSQLPKDRFSAERLKGVDSTLKIQPAKLEDSAVYLCASSRGDRGSSYEQYFGPGTRLTVT.